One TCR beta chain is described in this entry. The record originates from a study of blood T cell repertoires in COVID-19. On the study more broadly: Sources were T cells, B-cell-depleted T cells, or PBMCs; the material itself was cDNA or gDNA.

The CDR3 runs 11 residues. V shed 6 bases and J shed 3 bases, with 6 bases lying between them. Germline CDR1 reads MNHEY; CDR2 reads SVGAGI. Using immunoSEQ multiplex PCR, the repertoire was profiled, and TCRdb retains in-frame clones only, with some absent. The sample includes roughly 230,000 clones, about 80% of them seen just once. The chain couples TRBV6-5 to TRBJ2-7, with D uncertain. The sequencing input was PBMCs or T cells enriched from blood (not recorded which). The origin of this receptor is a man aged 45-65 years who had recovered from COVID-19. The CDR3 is CASRALYEQYF. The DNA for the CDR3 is TGTGCCAGCAGGGCTCTCTACGAGCAGTACTTC.